A single sample is the source of the 18 T cell receptor beta chains below, sequenced in a study of cytomegalovirus exposure and HLA in healthy donors (dated 2017 in TCRdb). The library was made by the immunoSEQ multiplex PCR assay. For the multiplex PCR, a mixture combining 60 forward primers for TCR Vbeta segments and 13 reverse primers for TCR Jbeta segments was used. Sourced from immuneACCESS, this table was stored by TCRdb with only in-frame sequences that have V and J called. A share of the clones is absent; for the studies checked, an unresolved V gene accounts for under half, and the remainder has no known explanation. The table for this sample lists 150,000 to 180,000 clones; 70% to 80% of them were counted only once. The top ten hold 2% to 2.5% of the sample. The specimen sequenced was PBMCs. The receptors originated from a young man in good health and CMV-seronegative.

The chain uses TRBV7-2 and TRBJ1-6, with TRBD1 identical over 9 bases. V shed 3 bases, J shed 14 bases, and the junction held 11 bases outside the gene matches. This CDR3 has 15 amino acids. Germline CDR1 reads SGHTA; CDR2 reads FQGNSA. For the CDR3, the DNA is TGTGCCAGCAGCTTTAGTACAGGGGGCCCCCCATCCCTCCACTTT. This gives the protein CASSFSTGGPPSLHF.

This clone has more than one count but fewer than ten. The V and J genes are TRBV7-2 and TRBJ1-4, with D perhaps matching TRBD1 (5 bases). The CDR3 extends over 14 amino acids. Germline lookup yields CDR1 SGHTA and CDR2 FQGNSA. V lost 6 bases, J lost 3 bases, and 11 bases lay in between. CDR3 loop: CASRGQGANEKLFF. The DNA of the CDR3 is TGTGCCAGCAGGGGGCAGGGCGCTAATGAAAAACTGTTTTTT.

The chain carries TRBV15 and TRBJ2-1; 8 bases align to TRBD2. The CDR3 is 17 amino acids. V was pared by 3 bases and J by 0 bases, with 7 bases of the junction left unmatched. Germline CDR1 LNHNV, CDR2 YYDKDF (reference sequence). The CDR3 bases are TGTGCCACCAGCAGTTTCTTAGCGGGGAGCTCCTACAATGAGCAGTTCTTC. Protein: CATSSFLAGSSYNEQFF.

V usage is TRBV7-6 and J usage is TRBJ2-1; 15 bases map to TRBD2. The length of the CDR3 is 16 residues. Trimming took 5 bases from V and 7 from J; bases not matched to a gene: 6. Germline CDR1 reads SGHVS; CDR2 reads FNYEAQ. The CDR3 DNA reads as TGTGCCAGCAGCCCGACGGGACTAGCGGGGGGTAATGAGCAGTTCTTC. This translates into CASSPTGLAGGNEQFF.

This clone was seen only once. This chain links TRBV2 with TRBJ2-7; the match to TRBD2 covers 7 bases. The CDR3 extends over 13 amino acids. The V and J ends lost 7 bases and 0 bases, in that order; junction bases with no gene match: 3. Germline lookup yields CDR1 SNHLY and CDR2 FYNNEI. CDR3 residues: CASNGGSSYEQYF. Here the CDR3 DNA reads TGTGCCAGCAATGGCGGGAGCTCCTACGAGCAGTACTTC.

V gene TRBV5-1 combines with J gene TRBJ2-2, with 16 bases matching TRBD2. Germline V lookup: CDR1 SGHRS, CDR2 YFSETQ. This CDR3 region has 19 residues. The junction had 11 bases not matched to a gene; V was cut back by 3 bases and J by 6 bases. DNA for the CDR3: TGCGCCAGCAGCTGGCCGGGACTAGCGGGGGGGCCGGATGCCGGGGAGCTGTTTTTT. It is translated as CASSWPGLAGGPDAGELFF.

This clone was detected only a few times. The genes are TRBV5-1 and TRBJ1-1, with D unclear. V was clipped by 5 bases and J by 6 bases, with 11 bases between them. The CDR3 loop spans 12 amino acids. The germline V gene encodes CDR1 SGHRS and CDR2 YFSETQ. The chain's CDR3 is CASRLSGAEAFF. DNA of the CDR3: TGCGCCAGCAGGCTCTCCGGGGCTGAAGCTTTCTTT.

The chain has TRBV4-1 and TRBJ1-2, with D maybe TRBD1 (6 bases). The CDR3 spans 14 residues. In germline, CDR1 is MGHRA, CDR2 YSYEKL. V lost 4 bases to trimming and J lost 5 bases, with 14 bases between them. DNA of the CDR3: TGCGCCAGCAGCCCCCCGACAGGATTTTATGGCTACACCTTC. Translated: CASSPPTGFYGYTF.

The genes are TRBV19 and TRBJ1-5; the D gene is possibly TRBD1 (5 bases). The CDR3 covers 13 residues. Germline V gene lookup returns CDR1 LNHDA and CDR2 SQIVND (reference sequence). V lost 3 bases and J lost 7, with 10 bases in between. This chain's CDR3 is CASSIAGGQPQHF. The CDR3 DNA reads TGTGCCAGTAGTATTGCCGGGGGACAGCCCCAGCATTTT.

In its sample, this clone was seen once. The chain couples TRBV9 to TRBJ2-2, with 8 bases identical to TRBD1. This CDR3 is built from 15 residues. The V gene end was trimmed by 4 bases and the J gene end by 3 bases; junction bases not matched to a gene: 5. Germline loops: CDR1 SGDLS, CDR2 YYNGEE. The CDR3 region has the DNA TGTGCCAGCAGCTTCGACAGGGGAGACACCGGGGAGCTGTTTTTT. Translation: CASSFDRGDTGELFF.

This sequence joins TRBV2 and TRBJ2-6; TRBD1 matches 9 bases. V lost 4 bases to trimming and J lost 1 base; unmatched junction nucleotides: 5. Germline V gene sequence: CDR1 SNHLY, CDR2 FYNNEI. The CDR3 is made up of 17 amino acids. The CDR3 here is CASSVEQGASGANVLTF. The CDR3 coding sequence is TGTGCCAGCAGTGTTGAACAGGGGGCATCTGGGGCCAACGTCCTGACTTTC.

This clone was recorded once. The CDR3 protein is CASSPRRDRPSPETQYF. Written as DNA, the CDR3 is TGTGCCAGCAGCCCCAGGCGCGACAGGCCGAGCCCGGAGACCCAGTACTTC. The rearrangement links TRBV7-4 to TRBJ2-5, with a weak D call TRBD1 (6 bases). Per the germline V gene, CDR1 is SGHVT and CDR2 is SQSDAQ. The length of the CDR3 is 17 residues. The ends were cut back, 5 bases at V and 5 bases at J, with 24 bases in the middle.

This clone has more than one count but fewer than ten. The genes are TRBV29-1 and TRBJ1-1, with 7 bases aligning to TRBD1. From germline, CDR1 is SQVTM and CDR2 ANQGSEA. Trimming took 4 bases from V and 7 from J; bases not matched to a gene: 9. This CDR3 has 13 residues. CDR3 nucleotides: TGCAGCGTTGTCAAGACAGGGCCGGTTGAAGCTTTCTTT. It encodes CSVVKTGPVEAFF.

The chain has TRBV13 and TRBJ2-4, with 11 bases identical to TRBD1. The CDR3 is made up of 17 amino acids. Trimming took 4 bases from V and 6 from J; bases not matched to a gene: 11. Looked up from germline, CDR1 is PRHDT and CDR2 is FYEKMQ (reference sequence). CDR3 residues: CASSSRLDRGPGNIQYF. DNA for the CDR3: TGTGCCAGCAGCTCCCGACTGGACAGGGGGCCAGGAAACATTCAGTACTTC.

This chain connects TRBV2 to TRBJ1-5; 8 nucleotides match TRBD1. The CDR3 runs to 13 residues. The germline V gene encodes CDR1 SNHLY and CDR2 FYNNEI. V shed 6 bases, J shed 7 bases, and the junction held 5 bases outside the gene matches. The CDR3 DNA sequence: TGTGCCAGCAGCCTACAGGGGGTACAGCCCCAGCATTTT. Residues: CASSLQGVQPQHF.

The chain links TRBV4-3 to TRBJ2-7; 11 nucleotides align to TRBD2. The ends lost 1 base at V and 2 bases at J; junction bases unmatched: 1. The CDR3 contains 15 residues. Germline V gene sequence: CDR1 LGHNA, CDR2 YSLEER. This chain's CDR3 is CASSQVSGGAYEQYF. The CDR3 DNA follows: TGCGCCAGCAGCCAAGTTAGCGGGGGGGCCTACGAGCAGTACTTC.

The sample holds one count of this clone. The chain uses TRBV7-8 and TRBJ2-2; 13 nucleotides agree with TRBD2. This CDR3 contains 18 residues. Losses at the gene ends were 1 base for V and 4 bases for J; bases not matched to a gene: 6. CDR1 SGHVS and CDR2 FQNEAQ come from the germline V gene. The CDR3 DNA follows: TGTGCCAGCAGCTTAGTACTAGCGGGGGGGCCTGGCACCGGGGAGCTGTTTTTT. This translates into CASSLVLAGGPGTGELFF.

The rearrangement links TRBV5-1 to TRBJ2-5, with D possibly TRBD2 on 5 matching bases. From germline, CDR1 is SGHRS and CDR2 YFSETQ. This CDR3 is built from 14 residues. Trimming pared 3 bases from V and 5 bases from J, leaving 14 bases between. This CDR3 is CASSSNRGMETQYF. The CDR3 DNA reads TGCGCCAGCAGCTCCAATCGGGGTATGGAGACCCAGTACTTC.